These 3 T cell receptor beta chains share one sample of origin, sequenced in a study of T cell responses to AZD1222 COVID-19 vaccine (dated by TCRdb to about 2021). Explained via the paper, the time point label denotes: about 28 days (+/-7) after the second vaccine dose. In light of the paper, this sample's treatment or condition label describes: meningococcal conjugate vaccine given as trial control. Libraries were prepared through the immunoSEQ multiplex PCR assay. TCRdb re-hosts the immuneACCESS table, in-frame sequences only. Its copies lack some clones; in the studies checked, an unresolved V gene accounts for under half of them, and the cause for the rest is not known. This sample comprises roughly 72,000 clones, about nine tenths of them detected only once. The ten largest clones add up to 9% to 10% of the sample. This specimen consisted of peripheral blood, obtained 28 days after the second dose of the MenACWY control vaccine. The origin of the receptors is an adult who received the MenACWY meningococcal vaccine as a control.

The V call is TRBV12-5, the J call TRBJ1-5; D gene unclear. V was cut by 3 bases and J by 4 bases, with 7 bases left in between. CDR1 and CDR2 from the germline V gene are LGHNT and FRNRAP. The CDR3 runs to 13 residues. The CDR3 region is CASGFGENQPQHF. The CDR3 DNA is TGTGCTAGTGGTTTTGGGGAGAATCAGCCCCAGCATTTT.

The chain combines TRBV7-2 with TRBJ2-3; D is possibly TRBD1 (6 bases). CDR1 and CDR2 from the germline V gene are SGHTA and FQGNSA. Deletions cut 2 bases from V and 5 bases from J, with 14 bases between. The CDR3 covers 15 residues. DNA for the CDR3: TGTGCCAGCAGCTTAAGCGGCAGGGGTATAGATACGCAGTATTTT. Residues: CASSLSGRGIDTQYF.

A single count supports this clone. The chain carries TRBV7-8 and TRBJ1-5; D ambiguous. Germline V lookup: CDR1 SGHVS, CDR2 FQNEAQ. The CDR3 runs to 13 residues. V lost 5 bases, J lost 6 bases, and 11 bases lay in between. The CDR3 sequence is CASSLKAGQPQHF. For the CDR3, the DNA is TGTGCCAGCAGCCTTAAGGCGGGTCAGCCCCAGCATTTT. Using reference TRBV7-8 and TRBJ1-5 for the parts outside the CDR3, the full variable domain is GAGVSQSPRYKVAKRGQDVALRCDPISGHVSLFWYQQALGQGPEFLTYFQNEAQLDKSGLPSDRFFAERPEGSVSTLKIQRTQQEDSAVYLCASSLKAGQPQHFGDGTRLSIL.